The 23 T cell receptor beta chains below all came from one sample that was sequenced in a study of blood T cell repertoires in COVID-19 (dated by TCRdb to about 2020). Library creation used the immunoSEQ multiplex PCR assay. As stored in TCRdb, this immuneACCESS dataset retains in-frame rearrangements with V and J assigned. A fraction of the clones does not appear; measured against another copy, unresolved V genes explain less than half of the discrepancy, and the remainder lacks a known reason. The sample has approximately 140,000 clones on record, around 85% of them singletons. The top ten clones comprise under 3% of the sample. The sequencing sample was made of peripheral blood. Every receptor here comes from a woman aged 40 to 50 with active or convalescent COVID-19.

This clone was picked up one time. V gene TRBV27 combines with J gene TRBJ2-2, with D uncertain. Per germline, CDR1 MNHEY and CDR2 SMNVEV (reference sequence). The CDR3 loop spans 14 amino acids. Trimming removed 1 base at V and 6 bases at J, with 9 bases between. The CDR3 reads CASSLFLQAGELFF. The DNA for the CDR3 is TGTGCCAGCAGTTTATTTTTGCAGGCCGGGGAGCTGTTTTTT.

The chain couples TRBV28 to TRBJ1-2; a weak D match, TRBD1 (6 bases). V dropped 10 bases and J dropped 0 bases, with 21 bases sitting between them. The CDR3 has 16 amino acids. Germline V gene lookup returns CDR1 MDHEN and CDR2 SYDVKM. For the CDR3, the DNA is TGTGCCACCCCTTTACGTCAGGGGCGACCTAACTATGGCTACACCTTC. Protein product: CATPLRQGRPNYGYTF.

The table lists this clone with a count of one. The gene calls are TRBV27 and TRBJ1-1; weak D call: TRBD1 (6 bases). The CDR3 sequence is 14 residues long. Trimming shortened V by 3 bases and J by 2 bases, and 10 bases separated the two germline ends. Germline V gene data show CDR1 as MNHEY and CDR2 as SMNVEV (reference sequence). The CDR3: CASSFGQLNTEAFF. As DNA, the CDR3 is TGTGCCAGCAGTTTCGGACAGTTAAACACTGAAGCTTTCTTT.

The rearrangement links TRBV19 to TRBJ2-3; TRBD1 agrees at 8 bases. V trimming: 3 bases; J trimming: 6 bases; junction bases outside the gene matches: 8. The CDR3 is made up of 15 amino acids. CDR1 and CDR2 (germline): LNHDA, SQIVND (reference sequence). In DNA, the CDR3 is TGTGCCAGTAGTATCCCGACAGGGGCCCGGGATACGCAGTATTTT. It yields the protein CASSIPTGARDTQYF.

The chain links TRBV10-3 to TRBJ2-5; 10 nucleotides match TRBD2. The CDR3 has 15 amino acids. Germline V lookup: CDR1 ENHRY, CDR2 SYGVKD. The ends lost 4 bases at V and 5 bases at J; junction bases unmatched: 7. The CDR3 coding sequence is TGTGCCATCAGTGGGGTAGCGGGGGGTATGGAGACCCAGTACTTC. Translated, it gives CAISGVAGGMETQYF.

This clone was seen a single time. The chain couples TRBV6-5 to TRBJ2-7; D uncertain. This CDR3 is built from 13 residues. The germline V gene has CDR1 MNHEY and CDR2 SVGAGI. The V end lost 6 bases, the J end lost 3 bases, and 12 bases lay between the germline ends. In nucleotides, the CDR3 is TGTGCCAGCAGGACACCCGCCTACTACGAGCAGTACTTC. Translated, it gives CASRTPAYYEQYF.

The chain joins TRBV20-1 to TRBJ2-3; 11 bases match TRBD2. The trim removed 3 bases at V and 4 bases at J, leaving 15 bases unmatched. The CDR3 loop spans 18 amino acids. Per germline, CDR1 DFQATT and CDR2 SNEGSKA (reference sequence). The CDR3 DNA reads as TGCAGTGCTAGTGCCCTGGATCTAGCGGGGGGCAGGGCAGATACGCAGTATTTT. Translation gives CSASALDLAGGRADTQYF.

The chain couples TRBV6-5 to TRBJ2-2; 7 positions match TRBD1. After removal of 7 bases from V and 5 bases from J, the junction contained 7 bases not matched to a gene. CDR1 and CDR2 (germline): MNHEY, SVGAGI. CDR3 length equals 14 residues. CDR3 DNA sequence: TGTGCCAGCACCTGGCAGGGGGTGACCGGGGAGCTGTTTTTT. Protein product: CASTWQGVTGELFF.

The sample holds one count of this clone. The chain links TRBV20-1 to TRBJ2-1; TRBD2 agrees at 8 bases. The CDR3 runs to 14 residues. The germline CDR1 and CDR2 sequences are DFQATT and SNEGSKA (reference sequence). V trimming: 3 bases; J trimming: 3 bases; junction bases outside the gene matches: 4. CDR3 in amino acids: CSASRLAGYNEQFF. For the CDR3, the DNA is TGCAGTGCTAGTCGGCTAGCGGGCTACAATGAGCAGTTCTTC.

V gene TRBV28 combines with J gene TRBJ2-6; D uncertain. The V end was cut by 6 bases, the J end by 4 bases, with 10 bases between. CDR1 is MDHEN, CDR2 SYDVKM, per germline. The CDR3 covers 14 residues. The CDR3 spells CASSRNLGANVLTF. In DNA form, the CDR3 reads TGTGCCAGCAGCAGAAATCTGGGGGCCAACGTCCTGACTTTC.

The chain couples TRBV7-9 to TRBJ2-1, with 7 bases identical to TRBD2. The length of the CDR3 is 17 residues. Germline V lookup: CDR1 SEHNR, CDR2 FQNEAQ (reference sequence). V dropped 5 bases and J dropped 5; count of bases not matched to a gene: 15. The CDR3 DNA is TGTGCCAGCAGCGCCAGCGGGACTTTCTTTTGGGACAATGAGCAGTTCTTC. It is translated as CASSASGTFFWDNEQFF.

The chain couples TRBV7-2 to TRBJ2-3; 7 bases line up with TRBD1. Trimming at V came to 5 bases and at J to 2 bases, leaving 4 bases not matched to a gene. This CDR3 contains 14 residues. Germline CDR1 and CDR2: SGHTA and FQGNSA. Here the CDR3 DNA reads TGTGCCAGCAGCCTGGGACAGACCACAGATACGCAGTATTTT. Translating gives CASSLGQTTDTQYF.

V gene TRBV20-1 combines with J gene TRBJ1-5; D may be TRBD1 (5 bases). V dropped 4 bases and J dropped 11 bases, with 12 bases sitting between them. CDR3 length equals 11 residues. Germline V lookup: CDR1 DFQATT, CDR2 SNEGSKA (reference sequence). The CDR3 DNA sequence: TGCAGTGCTAACCAGGGTCCGTCCCAGCATTTT. It specifies CSANQGPSQHF.

This clone was seen only once. This sequence joins TRBV28 and TRBJ2-7, with 8 bases lining up with TRBD1. The V and J ends lost 6 bases and 1 base, in that order; junction bases with no gene match: 14. Germline CDR1 MDHEN, CDR2 SYDVKM. The CDR3 totals 17 residues. CDR3 region: CASRKSRLGTGSYEQYF. The CDR3 region has the DNA TGTGCCAGCAGAAAATCGCGTCTCGGGACAGGTTCCTACGAGCAGTACTTC.

V and J are TRBV10-3 and TRBJ2-7; 10 bases fit TRBD1. The V gene's germline CDR1 is ENHRY and CDR2 SYGVKD. Trimming at V came to 6 bases and at J to 6 bases, leaving 8 bases not matched to a gene. CDR3 length: 14 residues. CDR3 sequence: CAIRTRDRGAEQYF. The CDR3 DNA sequence: TGTGCCATCAGGACCCGGGACAGGGGCGCCGAGCAGTACTTC.

V and J are TRBV5-8 and TRBJ1-2; possible D gene TRBD1, 5 bases. V gave up 1 base and J gave up 4 bases, with 17 bases separating them. This CDR3 has 16 amino acids. Germline lookup yields CDR1 SGHTS and CDR2 YDEGEE. CDR3 loop: CASSLPTYGGVYGYTF. The CDR3 coding sequence is TGTGCCAGCAGCTTGCCCACCTATGGGGGGGTCTATGGCTACACCTTC.

The chain links TRBV19 to TRBJ1-1, with D perhaps matching TRBD1 (6 bases). Trimming took 5 bases from V and 7 from J, leaving 17 bases between them. CDR1 and CDR2 from the germline V gene are LNHDA and SQIVND (reference sequence). There are 14 residues in the CDR3. The CDR3: CASSPTPTGLEAFF. In nucleotides, the CDR3 is TGTGCCAGTAGTCCGACTCCGACAGGCCTTGAAGCTTTCTTT.

This chain connects TRBV28 to TRBJ2-3; 9 bases match TRBD1. Trimming cost V 10 bases and J 2 bases; bases outside gene matches: 13. Germline lookup yields CDR1 MDHEN and CDR2 SYDVKM. There are 16 residues in the CDR3. CDR3 region: CATKPSGQGDTDTQYF. In DNA, the CDR3 is TGTGCCACCAAACCATCGGGACAGGGCGACACAGATACGCAGTATTTT. Using reference TRBV28 and TRBJ2-3 for the parts outside the CDR3, the full variable domain is DVKVTQSSRYLVKRTGEKVFLECVQDMDHENMFWYRQDPGLGLRLIYFSYDVKMKEKGDIPEGYSVSREKKERFSLILESASTNQTSMYLCATKPSGQGDTDTQYFGPGTRLTVL.

Details on this clone: This specimen includes other DNA sequences encoding the same CDR3. The chain's CDR3 is CASSPSRDQPQHF. The CDR3 DNA reads TGTGCCAGCTCACCAAGTCGGGATCAGCCCCAGCATTTT. The rearrangement uses TRBV18 and TRBJ1-5; the D is unclear. The germline V gene encodes CDR1 KGHSH and CDR2 LQKENI. The CDR3 length is 13 residues. The ends were cut back, 2 bases at V and 5 bases at J, with 7 bases in the middle.

The CDR3 DNA is TGTGCCAGCAAACCTCAGGGGATTACCTCTAACTATGGCTACACCTTC. Translated: CASKPQGITSNYGYTF. The rearrangement links TRBV27 to TRBJ1-2; D is perhaps TRBD1 (6 bases). Per the germline V gene, CDR1 is MNHEY and CDR2 is SMNVEV (reference sequence). This CDR3 is built from 16 residues. Trimming removed 7 bases from V and 0 bases from J, with 18 bases in between.

The rearrangement joins TRBV7-2 to TRBJ2-1; D is perhaps TRBD2 (7 bases). CDR3 size: 16 residues. Germline V gene sequence: CDR1 SGHTA, CDR2 FQGNSA. Trimming pared 5 bases from V and 6 bases from J, leaving 20 bases between. The CDR3 spells CASSRERGGPGNEQFF. As DNA, the CDR3 is TGTGCCAGCAGCCGCGAGAGGGGGGGGCCGGGCAATGAGCAGTTCTTC.

V is TRBV2 and J is TRBJ2-2, with D tentatively TRBD2 (5 bases). Germline lookup yields CDR1 SNHLY and CDR2 FYNNEI. The V gene lost 5 bases and the J gene lost 6 bases, with 10 bases spanning the gap. This CDR3 is 13 amino acids long. The CDR3 spells CASSPLDAGELFF. The CDR3 nucleotides read TGTGCCAGCAGTCCACTAGACGCCGGGGAGCTGTTTTTT. The full variable domain, completed using reference TRBV2 and TRBJ2-2, is EPEVTQTPSHQVTQMGQEVILRCVPISNHLYFYWYRQILGQKVEFLVSFYNNEISEKSEIFDDQFSVERPDGSNFTLKIRSTKLEDSAMYFCASSPLDAGELFFGEGSRLTVL.

This rearrangement joins TRBV28 to TRBJ1-2; 9 nucleotides match TRBD1. Germline CDR1 reads MDHEN; CDR2 reads SYDVKM. This CDR3 comprises 13 residues. V shed 8 bases, J shed 8 bases, and the junction held 9 bases outside the gene matches. The CDR3 reads CASERGQGVGYTF. In DNA, the CDR3 is TGTGCCAGCGAAAGGGGACAGGGAGTCGGCTACACCTTC.